These T cell receptor beta chains were read from a single sample in a study of regulatory T cells in long-lasting Graves disease. MiXCR, run by TCRdb on the multiplex PCR reads, gives a single entry per CDR3 protein. This sample has 600,000 to 850,000 distinct CDR3 sequences, with around 32% found just once. The sample was peripheral blood mononuclear cells (PBMCs), taken when the disease was refractory, from a patient treated with antithyroid drugs. Source of these receptors: a female donor with Graves disease. Both conserved end residues are trimmed from each CDR3. D genes are given only for firm matches. Expanded clones get a size class; other rows say once, few or many, or leave the size out.

abundance	v_gene	d_gene	j_gene	CDR3aa
NA	TRBV11-2	NA	TRBJ2-7	ASSGGGSPSSYEQY
NA	TRBV7-2	NA	TRBJ1-6	ASSLSRVRAYNSPLH
NA	TRBV5-1	NA	TRBJ2-1	ASSLGSASYNEQF
NA	TRBV7-3	NA	TRBJ1-1	ASCFLVGASEAF
few	TRBV12-3/TRBV12-4	TRBD2	TRBJ2-3	ASSLLAGAHSTFTDTQY
NA	TRBV30	TRBD1	TRBJ1-2	AWSVVGQGYYGYT
NA	TRBV10-3	NA	TRBJ1-2	ASTGSSVMGYT
few	TRBV27	TRBD1	TRBJ1-5	ASSALGDRGPGSNQPQH
few	TRBV11-2	TRBD1	TRBJ1-2	ASSFGLTGDYGYT
few	TRBV11-2	NA	TRBJ2-7	ATGRSENYEQY
NA	TRBV9	NA	TRBJ1-1	ASALRDTEAF
NA	TRBV28	NA	TRBJ1-3	ASSSPGRFAGNTIY
NA	TRBV30	TRBD1	TRBJ2-7	AWSHGQVVYEQY
NA	TRBV6-4	NA	TRBJ1-4	ASSYGTLSEKLF
once	TRBV6-1	NA	TRBJ1-6	ASSAVRNSPLH
many	TRBV15	NA	TRBJ1-5	ATSRDLSVQGGNQPQH
NA	TRBV28	NA	TRBJ2-6	ASSFIWDIHSGANVLT
NA	TRBV3-1	TRBD2	TRBJ2-1	ASRPGLADNEQF
many	TRBV2	NA	TRBJ1-1	ASRISLDIMNTEAF
NA	TRBV6-1	NA	TRBJ1-4	ASSGGGQRNEKLF
NA	TRBV7-9	TRBD1	TRBJ1-4	ASSFATGNEKLF
NA	TRBV11-3	NA	TRBJ2-7	ASDAPGHPC
NA	TRBV7-9	TRBD2	TRBJ2-7	ASSLYSGRAPEQY
few	TRBV12-3/TRBV12-4	TRBD2	TRBJ2-1	ASSRTSGSHNEQF
few	TRBV19	NA	TRBJ1-4	ASMDSGEKLF
many	TRBV20-1	TRBD1	TRBJ1-2	SATGQGAGGYT
NA	TRBV30	NA	TRBJ2-2	AWSFTGSQAGELF
NA	TRBV11-2	TRBD1	TRBJ2-2	ASRQTRGSTGELF
NA	TRBV20-1	TRBD2	TRBJ2-7	SAEGGGRSYEQY
many	TRBV7-3	NA	TRBJ1-1	ASASPVPGENTEAF
few	TRBV9	NA	TRBJ2-7	ASSPSADDYEQY
many	TRBV10-3	TRBD1	TRBJ2-7	AIRITGTDEQY
NA	TRBV14	TRBD1	TRBJ1-6	ASSLKGAGGNSPLH
NA	TRBV29-1	NA	TRBJ1-2	SVSRGENGYT
NA	TRBV7-3	NA	TRBJ2-5	ASSTSGLLSQETQY
NA	TRBV19	NA	TRBJ1-1	ASSRPGVTNTEAF
NA	TRBV3-1	NA	TRBJ1-5	ASSQAAGVSDNQPQH
NA	TRBV18	NA	TRBJ2-5	ASSPDRYQETQY
NA	TRBV27	NA	TRBJ1-1	ASSLGDFNAF
NA	TRBV29-1	NA	TRBJ1-1	SVVDGGAF
many	TRBV28	NA	TRBJ2-2	ASSFFAGPWDTGELF
NA	TRBV20-1	TRBD1	TRBJ1-5	SAPQGYGNQPQH
NA	TRBV2	NA	TRBJ1-6	ASRANNSPLH
NA	TRBV9	NA	TRBJ2-5	ASSPPEVTRETQY
NA	TRBV4-1	NA	TRBJ1-3	ASSPQELSGSTIY
NA	TRBV4-1	NA	TRBJ1-5	ASSQDSQGLAQH
NA	TRBV11-1	NA	TRBJ1-1	ASSKTGENTEAF
many	TRBV12-3/TRBV12-4	TRBD2	TRBJ2-5	ASRRTSGRLVETQY
NA	TRBV5-1	NA	TRBJ2-5	ASSLEGTGPETQY